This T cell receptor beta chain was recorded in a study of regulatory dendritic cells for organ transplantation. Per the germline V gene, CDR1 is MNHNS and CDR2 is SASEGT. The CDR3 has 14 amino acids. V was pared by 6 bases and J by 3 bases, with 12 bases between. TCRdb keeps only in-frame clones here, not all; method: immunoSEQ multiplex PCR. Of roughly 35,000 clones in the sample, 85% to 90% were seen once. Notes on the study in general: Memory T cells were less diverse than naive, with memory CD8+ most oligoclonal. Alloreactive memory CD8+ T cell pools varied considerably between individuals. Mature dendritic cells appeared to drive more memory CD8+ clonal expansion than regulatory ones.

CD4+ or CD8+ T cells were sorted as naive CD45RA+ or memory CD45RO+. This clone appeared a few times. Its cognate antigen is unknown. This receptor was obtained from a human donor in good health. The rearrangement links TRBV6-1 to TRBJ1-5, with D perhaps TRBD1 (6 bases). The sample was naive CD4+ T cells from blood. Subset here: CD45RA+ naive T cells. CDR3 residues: CASSDTGFNQPQHF. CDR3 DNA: TGTGCCAGCAGCGACACAGGGTTCAATCAGCCCCAGCATTTT.